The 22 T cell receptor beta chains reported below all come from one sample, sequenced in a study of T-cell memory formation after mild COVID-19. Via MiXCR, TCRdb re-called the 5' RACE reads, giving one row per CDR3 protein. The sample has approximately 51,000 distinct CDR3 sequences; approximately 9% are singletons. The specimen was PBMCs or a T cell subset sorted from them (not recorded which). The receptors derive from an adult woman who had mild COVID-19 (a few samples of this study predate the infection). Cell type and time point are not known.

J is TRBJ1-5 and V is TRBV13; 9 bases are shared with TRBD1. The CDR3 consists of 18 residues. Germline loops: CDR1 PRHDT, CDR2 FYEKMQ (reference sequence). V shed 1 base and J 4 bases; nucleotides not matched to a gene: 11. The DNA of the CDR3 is TGTGCCAGCAGCTTAGAGGGGCCCGGGACAGGGTTGAATCAGCCCCAGCATTTT. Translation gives CASSLEGPGTGLNQPQHF. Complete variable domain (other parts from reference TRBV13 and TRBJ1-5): AAGVIQSPRHLIKEKRETATLKCYPIPRHDTVYWYQQGPGQDPQFLISFYEKMQSDKGSIPDRFSAQQFSDYHSELNMSSLELGDSALYFCASSLEGPGTGLNQPQHFGDGTRLSIL.

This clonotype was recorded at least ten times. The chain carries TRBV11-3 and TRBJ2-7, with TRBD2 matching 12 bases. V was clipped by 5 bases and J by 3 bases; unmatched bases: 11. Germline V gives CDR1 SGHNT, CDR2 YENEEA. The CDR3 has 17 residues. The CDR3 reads CASSHGLAGGPGYEQYF. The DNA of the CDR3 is TGTGCCAGCAGCCACGGCCTAGCGGGAGGGCCAGGCTACGAGCAGTACTTC.

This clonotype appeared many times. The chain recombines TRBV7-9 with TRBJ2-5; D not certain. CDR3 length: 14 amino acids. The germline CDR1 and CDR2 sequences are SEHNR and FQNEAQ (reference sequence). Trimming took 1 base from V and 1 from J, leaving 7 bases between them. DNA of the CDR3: TGTGCCAGCAGCTTAGGGGTCTCCCAAGAGACCCAGTACTTC. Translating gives CASSLGVSQETQYF.

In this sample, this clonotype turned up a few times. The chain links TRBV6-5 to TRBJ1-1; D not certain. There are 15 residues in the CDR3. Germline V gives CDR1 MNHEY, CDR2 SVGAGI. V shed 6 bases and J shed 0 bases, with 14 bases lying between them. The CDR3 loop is CASSQESTMNTEAFF. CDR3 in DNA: TGTGCCAGCAGCCAGGAGAGTACAATGAACACTGAAGCTTTCTTT.

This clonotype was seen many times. The DNA of the CDR3 is TGTGCCAGCAGCCCAAAGGGGGCTGACAATGAGCAGTTCTTC. Its translation is CASSPKGADNEQFF. V and J are TRBV5-4 and TRBJ2-1; 7 bases fit TRBD1. Per germline, CDR1 SGHNT and CDR2 YYREEE (reference sequence). The CDR3 has 14 residues. J lost 5 bases, V lost 4 bases, and 6 bases had no gene match.

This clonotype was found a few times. This CDR3 is CSILRDTAHEQYF. The CDR3 bases are TGCAGCATACTCCGGGACACGGCCCACGAGCAGTACTTC. The rearrangement links TRBV29-1 to TRBJ2-7, with D perhaps matching TRBD1 (6 bases). This CDR3 is built from 13 residues. CDR1 SQVTM and CDR2 ANQGSEA come from the germline V gene. Trimming took off 8 bases at V and 5 bases at J, with 19 bases between the two ends.

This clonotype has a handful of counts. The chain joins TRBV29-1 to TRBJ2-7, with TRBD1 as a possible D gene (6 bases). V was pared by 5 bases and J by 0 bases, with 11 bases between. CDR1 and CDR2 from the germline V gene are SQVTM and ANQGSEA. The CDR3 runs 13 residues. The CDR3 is CSVSQGTSYEQYF. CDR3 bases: TGCAGCGTTTCGCAGGGGACCTCCTACGAGCAGTACTTC.

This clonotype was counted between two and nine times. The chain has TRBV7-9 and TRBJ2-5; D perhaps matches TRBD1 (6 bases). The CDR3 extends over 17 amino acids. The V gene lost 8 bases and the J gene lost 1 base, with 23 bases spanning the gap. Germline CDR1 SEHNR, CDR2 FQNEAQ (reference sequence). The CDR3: CASANGQLGTPQETQYF. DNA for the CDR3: TGTGCCAGCGCGAACGGACAGTTAGGGACCCCCCAAGAGACCCAGTACTTC. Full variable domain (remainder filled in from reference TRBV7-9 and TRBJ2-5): DTGVSQNPRHKITKRGQNVTFRCDPISEHNRLYWYRQTLGQGPEFLTYFQNEAQLEKSRLLSDRFSAERPKGSFSTLEIQRTEQGDSAMYLCASANGQLGTPQETQYFGPGTRLLVL.

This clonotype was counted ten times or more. The CDR3 sequence: CASLRSNEQFF. The CDR3 bases are TGTGCCAGCCTCAGATCTAATGAGCAGTTCTTC. V and J are TRBV12-3 or TRBV12-4 and TRBJ2-1, with D hard to call. With 8 bases removed from V and 7 bases from J, the gap between germline ends came to 9 bases. The CDR3 is made up of 11 amino acids.

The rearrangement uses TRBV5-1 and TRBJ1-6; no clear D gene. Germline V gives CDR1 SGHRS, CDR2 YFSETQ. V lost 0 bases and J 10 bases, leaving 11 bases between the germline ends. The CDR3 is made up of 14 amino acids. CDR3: CASSLGGLESPLHF. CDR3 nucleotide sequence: TGCGCCAGCAGCTTGGGAGGGTTAGAATCACCCCTCCACTTT.

This chain's CDR3 is CASSLVGAPNYGYTF. The CDR3, as DNA: TGTGCCAGCAGCTTGGTTGGGGCCCCTAACTATGGCTACACCTTC. V usage is TRBV5-6 and J usage is TRBJ1-2, with D possibly TRBD1 on 5 matching bases. The V gene lost 0 bases and the J gene lost 0 bases, with 9 bases spanning the gap. The CDR3 loop spans 15 amino acids. Germline CDR1 is SGHDT and CDR2 is YYEEEE.

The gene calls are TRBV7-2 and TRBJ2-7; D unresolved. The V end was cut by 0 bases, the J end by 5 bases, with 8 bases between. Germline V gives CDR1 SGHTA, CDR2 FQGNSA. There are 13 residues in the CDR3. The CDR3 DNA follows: TGTGCCAGCAGCTTAGCGCGGCCGCACGAGCAGTACTTC. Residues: CASSLARPHEQYF.

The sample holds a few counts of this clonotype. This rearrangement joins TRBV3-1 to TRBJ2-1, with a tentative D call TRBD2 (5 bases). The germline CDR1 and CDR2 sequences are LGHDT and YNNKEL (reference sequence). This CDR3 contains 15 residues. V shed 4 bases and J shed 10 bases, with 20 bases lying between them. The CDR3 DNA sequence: TGTGCCAGCAGCCCGGAGCTCGGTGTGCGGGTGGAGCAGTTCTTC. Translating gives CASSPELGVRVEQFF.

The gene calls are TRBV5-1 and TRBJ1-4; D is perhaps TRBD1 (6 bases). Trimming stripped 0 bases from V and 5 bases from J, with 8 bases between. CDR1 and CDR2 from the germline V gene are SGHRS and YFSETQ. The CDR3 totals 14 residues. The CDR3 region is CASSLDRVNEKLFF. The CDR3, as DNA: TGCGCCAGCAGCTTGGACAGGGTGAATGAAAAACTGTTTTTT.

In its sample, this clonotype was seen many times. In nucleotides, the CDR3 is TGTGCCAGCAGCGGGGACAGGGAGAACTATGGCTACACCTTC. Its translation is CASSGDRENYGYTF. The chain carries TRBV12-3 or TRBV12-4 and TRBJ1-2, with 9 bases lining up with TRBD1. This CDR3 has 14 amino acids. The J segment lost 2 bases and the V segment lost 6 bases, leaving 4 bases of the junction unmatched.

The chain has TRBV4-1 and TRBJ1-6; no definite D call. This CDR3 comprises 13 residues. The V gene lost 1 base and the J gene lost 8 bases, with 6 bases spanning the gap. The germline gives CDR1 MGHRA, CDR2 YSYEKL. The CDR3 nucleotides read TGCGCCAGCAGCCAAGGGCTCGATTCACCCCTCCACTTT. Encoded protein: CASSQGLDSPLHF.

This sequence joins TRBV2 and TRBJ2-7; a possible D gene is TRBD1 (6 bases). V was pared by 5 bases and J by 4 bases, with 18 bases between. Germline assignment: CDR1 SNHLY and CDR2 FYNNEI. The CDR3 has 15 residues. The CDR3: CASSSTGKRGYEQYF. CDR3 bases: TGTGCCAGCAGTTCCACAGGGAAGAGAGGGTACGAGCAGTACTTC.

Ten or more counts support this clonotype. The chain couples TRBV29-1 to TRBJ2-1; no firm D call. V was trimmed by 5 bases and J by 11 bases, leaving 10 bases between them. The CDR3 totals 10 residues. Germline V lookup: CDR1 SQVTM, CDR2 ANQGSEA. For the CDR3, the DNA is TGCAGCGTTACGGCGACTCAGCAGTTCTTC. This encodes CSVTATQQFF.

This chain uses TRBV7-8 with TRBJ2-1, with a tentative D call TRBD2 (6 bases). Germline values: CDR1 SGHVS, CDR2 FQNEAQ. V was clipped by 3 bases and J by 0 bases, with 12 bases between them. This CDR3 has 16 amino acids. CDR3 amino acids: CASSLLRGSSYNEQFF. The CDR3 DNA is TGTGCCAGCAGCTTGTTACGGGGGAGCTCCTACAATGAGCAGTTCTTC. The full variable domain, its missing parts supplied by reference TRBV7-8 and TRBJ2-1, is GAGVSQSPRYKVAKRGQDVALRCDPISGHVSLFWYQQALGQGPEFLTYFQNEAQLDKSGLPSDRFFAERPEGSVSTLKIQRTQQEDSAVYLCASSLLRGSSYNEQFFGPGTRLTVL.

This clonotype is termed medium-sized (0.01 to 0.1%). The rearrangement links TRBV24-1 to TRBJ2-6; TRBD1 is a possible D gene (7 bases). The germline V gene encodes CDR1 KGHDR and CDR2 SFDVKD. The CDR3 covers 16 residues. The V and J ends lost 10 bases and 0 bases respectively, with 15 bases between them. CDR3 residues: CATEGQSSSGANVLTF. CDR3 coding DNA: TGTGCCACGGAGGGACAGTCGAGCTCTGGGGCCAACGTCCTGACTTTC.

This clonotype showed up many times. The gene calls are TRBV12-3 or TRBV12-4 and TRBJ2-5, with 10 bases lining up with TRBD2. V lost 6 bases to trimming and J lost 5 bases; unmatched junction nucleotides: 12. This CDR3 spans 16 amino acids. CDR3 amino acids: CASRKTGLAGAETQYF. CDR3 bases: TGTGCCAGCAGGAAAACTGGGCTAGCGGGGGCTGAGACCCAGTACTTC.

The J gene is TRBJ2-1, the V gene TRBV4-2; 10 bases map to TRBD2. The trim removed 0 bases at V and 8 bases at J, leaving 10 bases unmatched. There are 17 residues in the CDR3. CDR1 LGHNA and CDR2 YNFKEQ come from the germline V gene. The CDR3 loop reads CASSQDRPSGSFDEQFF. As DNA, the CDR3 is TGTGCCAGCAGCCAAGATCGTCCTAGCGGGAGTTTCGATGAGCAGTTCTTC.